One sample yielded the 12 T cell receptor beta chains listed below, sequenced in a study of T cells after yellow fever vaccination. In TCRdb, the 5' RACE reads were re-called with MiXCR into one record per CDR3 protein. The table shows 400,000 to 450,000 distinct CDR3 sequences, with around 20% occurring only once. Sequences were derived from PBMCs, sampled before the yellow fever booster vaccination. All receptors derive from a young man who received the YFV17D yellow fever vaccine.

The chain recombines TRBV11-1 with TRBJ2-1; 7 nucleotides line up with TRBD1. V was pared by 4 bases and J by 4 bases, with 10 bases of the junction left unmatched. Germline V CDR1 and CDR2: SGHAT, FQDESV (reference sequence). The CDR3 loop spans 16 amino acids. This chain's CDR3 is CASSSLRQGQYNEQFF. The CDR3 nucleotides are TGTGCCAGCAGCTCGCTCCGACAGGGCCAATACAATGAGCAGTTCTTC.

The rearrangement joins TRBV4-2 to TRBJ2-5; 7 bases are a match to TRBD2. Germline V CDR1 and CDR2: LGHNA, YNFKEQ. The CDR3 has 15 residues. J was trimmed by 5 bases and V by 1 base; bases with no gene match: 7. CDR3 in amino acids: CASSQGGGPSETQYF. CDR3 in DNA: TGTGCCAGCAGCCAAGGCGGGGGTCCCTCCGAGACCCAGTACTTC.

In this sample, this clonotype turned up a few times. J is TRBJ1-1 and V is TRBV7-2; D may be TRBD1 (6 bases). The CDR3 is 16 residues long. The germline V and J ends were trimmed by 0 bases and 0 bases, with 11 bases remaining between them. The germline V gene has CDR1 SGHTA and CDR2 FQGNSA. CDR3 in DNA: TGTGCCAGCAGCTTAGCGGCAGGGGCCTTGAACACTGAAGCTTTCTTT. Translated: CASSLAAGALNTEAFF.

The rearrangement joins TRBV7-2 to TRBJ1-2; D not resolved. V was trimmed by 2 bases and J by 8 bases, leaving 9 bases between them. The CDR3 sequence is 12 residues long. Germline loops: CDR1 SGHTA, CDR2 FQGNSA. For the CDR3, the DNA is TGTGCCAGCAGCTTAATGAGGGAAGGCTACACCTTC. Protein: CASSLMREGYTF.

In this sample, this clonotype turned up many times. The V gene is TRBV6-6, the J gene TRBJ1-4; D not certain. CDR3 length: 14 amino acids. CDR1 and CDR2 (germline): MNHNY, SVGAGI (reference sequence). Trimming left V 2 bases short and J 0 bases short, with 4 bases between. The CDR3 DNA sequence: TGTGCCAGCAGTTACCTTGCAACTAATGAAAAACTGTTTTTT. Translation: CASSYLATNEKLFF.

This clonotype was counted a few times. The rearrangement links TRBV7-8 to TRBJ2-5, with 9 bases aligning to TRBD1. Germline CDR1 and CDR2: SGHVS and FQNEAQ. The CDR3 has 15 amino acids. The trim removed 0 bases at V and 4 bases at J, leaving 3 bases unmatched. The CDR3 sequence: CASSLAEGQGETQYF. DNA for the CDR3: TGTGCCAGCAGCTTAGCGGAGGGACAGGGAGAGACCCAGTACTTC.

This CDR3 reads CASSIYWRSDSEAFF. Written as DNA, the CDR3 is TGTGCCAGCAGCATATATTGGCGATCGGACAGTGAAGCTTTCTTT. The chain combines TRBV7-2 with TRBJ1-1; D possibly corresponds to TRBD1 (6 bases). CDR1 and CDR2 from the germline V gene are SGHTA and FQGNSA. Trimming removed 5 bases from V and 7 bases from J, with 20 bases in between. The CDR3 runs to 15 residues.

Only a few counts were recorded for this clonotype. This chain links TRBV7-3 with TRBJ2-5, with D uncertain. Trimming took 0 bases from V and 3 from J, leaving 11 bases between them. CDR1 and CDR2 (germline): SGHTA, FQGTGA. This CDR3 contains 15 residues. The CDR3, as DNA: TGTGCCAGCAGCTTAACCCCTTTCGAGGAAGAGACCCAGTACTTC. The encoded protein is CASSLTPFEEETQYF.

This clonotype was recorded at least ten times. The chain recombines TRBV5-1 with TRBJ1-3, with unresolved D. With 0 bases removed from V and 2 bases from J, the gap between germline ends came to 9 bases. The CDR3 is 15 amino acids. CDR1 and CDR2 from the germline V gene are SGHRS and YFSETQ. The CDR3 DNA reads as TGCGCCAGCAGCTTGGAGGGCTTGGCTGGAAACACCATATATTTT. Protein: CASSLEGLAGNTIYF.

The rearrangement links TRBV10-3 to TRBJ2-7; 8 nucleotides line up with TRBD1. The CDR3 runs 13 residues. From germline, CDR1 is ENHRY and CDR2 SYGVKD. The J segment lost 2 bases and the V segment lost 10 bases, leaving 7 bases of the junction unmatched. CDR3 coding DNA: TGTGCCACCCTTGGACAGGGAGCCTACGAGCAGTACTTC. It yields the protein CATLGQGAYEQYF.

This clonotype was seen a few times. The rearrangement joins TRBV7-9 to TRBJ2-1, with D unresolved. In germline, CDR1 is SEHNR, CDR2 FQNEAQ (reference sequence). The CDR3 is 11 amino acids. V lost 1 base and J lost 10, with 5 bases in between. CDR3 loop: CASSLEWEQFF. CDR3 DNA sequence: TGTGCCAGCAGCTTAGAATGGGAGCAGTTCTTC.

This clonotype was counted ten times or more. The CDR3: CASRGISGQEQYV. The CDR3 DNA sequence: TGTGCCAGCAGGGGGATCTCAGGGCAAGAGCAGTACGTC. The chain carries TRBV28 and TRBJ2-7; D is possibly TRBD1 (5 bases). V shed 6 bases and J shed 7 bases, with 16 bases lying between them. CDR3 length equals 13 residues. Germline V gene data show CDR1 as MDHEN and CDR2 as SYDVKM.